These 4 T cell receptor beta chains came from one sample sequenced in a study of blood T cells in healthy people across ages. A second PCR of 7 to 11 cycles used a sample-barcoded 5' primer and a J-beta primer mix. TCRdb reprocessed the 5' RACE reads via MiXCR and lists one record per CDR3 protein. The sample carries nearly 800,000 distinct CDR3 sequences, around 25% recorded once. Separately, the same data were catalogued under a study of T cells of mothers and their children.

Material for sequencing was blood. Every receptor here comes from a boy younger than 18 in good health.

The chain carries TRBV5-5 and TRBJ2-4, with 10 bases that match TRBD2. The length of the CDR3 is 14 residues. After removal of 4 bases from V and 6 bases from J, the junction contained 4 bases not matched to a gene. Germline-derived CDR1 and CDR2 are SGHKS and YYEKEE (reference sequence). CDR3: CASSLLAGGNIQYF. CDR3 DNA sequence: TGTGCCAGCAGCCTATTAGCGGGAGGAAACATTCAGTACTTC.

Comments on this clonotype: This sequence may be a read error, since a much larger clone differs from it by one base. It is likely a read error, because the conserved phenylalanine at the end of the CDR3 is missing. This rearrangement joins TRBV25-1 to TRBJ1-2, with 8 bases identical to TRBD1. After removal of 3 bases from V and 7 bases from J, the junction contained 7 bases not matched to a gene. CDR3 length equals 14 residues. Germline CDR1 and CDR2: MGHDK and SYGVNS. CDR3 region: CASSDPQGAPGYTL. CDR3 nucleotides: TGTGCCAGCAGTGATCCTCAGGGGGCGCCTGGCTACACCCTC.

This clonotype was seen only a few times. The chain carries TRBV11-2 and TRBJ2-5; TRBD1 or TRBD2 may be the D gene (5 bases each). The end of the DNA fits TRBJ2-1 better, so the J call may be wrong. The CDR3 spans 14 residues. CDR1 SGHAT and CDR2 FQNNGV come from the germline V gene. CDR3 protein: CASSLGVVGAEQFF. The CDR3 nucleotides read TGTGCCAGCAGCTTAGGGGTGGTCGGGGCTGAGCAGTTCTTC.

This clonotype was observed at least ten times. The chain combines TRBV7-2 with TRBJ2-7, with a weak D call TRBD1 (6 bases). CDR3 length: 13 residues. Germline V gives CDR1 SGHTA, CDR2 FQGNSA. The V end was cut by 3 bases, the J end by 2 bases, with 8 bases between. CDR3 residues: CASSFGQTYEQYF. The CDR3 bases are TGTGCCAGCAGCTTCGGACAGACCTACGAGCAGTACTTC. Full variable domain (missing parts from reference TRBV7-2 and TRBJ2-7): GAGVSQSPSNKVTEKGKDVELRCDPISGHTALYWYRQSLGQGLEFLIYFQGNSAPDKSGLPSDRFSAERTGGSVSTLTIQRTQQEDSAVYLCASSFGQTYEQYFGPGTRLTVT.